This T cell receptor (beta chain) is drawn from a study of beta chain features in type 1 diabetes. The investigators reverse transcribed all of the isolated RNA, so they sequenced expressed TCRB transcripts. An average of roughly 4 million reads was obtained for naive, central memory and regulatory T cell samples. TCRdb keeps only in-frame clones here, not all; method: immunoSEQ multiplex PCR. The table lists some 200,000 clones, 11% of them singletons. Study-wide results and limits: PCR could preferentially amplify shorter templates, alike in patients and controls.

As concerns this clone: The target antigen is unknown.

The source is a man younger than 35 in good health. The sequenced sample consisted of central memory CD4+ T cells from blood.

Written as DNA, the CDR3 is TGTGCCAGCAGTCCCCGGACAGGGGAAGGCTACACCTTC. It yields the protein CASSPRTGEGYTF. The genes are TRBV28 and TRBJ1-2, with 9 bases that match TRBD1. Germline CDR1 is MDHEN and CDR2 is SYDVKM. V lost 5 bases, J lost 8 bases, and 6 bases stayed unmatched. The CDR3 contains 13 residues.